This T cell receptor beta chain is drawn from a study of response to subunit inactivated influenza vaccine (dated 2018 in TCRdb). Context from the whole study: Deep quantitative profiling of the T cell receptor repertoire was used in the study to follow responses to a trivalent subunit inactivated influenza vaccine. On the study overall, not on this receptor specifically: The authors suggested that each seasonal influenza vaccination may recruit only a limited number of new T cells.

Library generation was performed with RT-PCR. The sequencing machine was an Illumina HiSeq 2500. Through fastp at Q25 and MiXCR, TCRdb rebuilt clones from the public reads, retaining in-frame beta chains. Each record represents a unique CDR3 protein, reported with the most common genes and DNA among its rows. For this sample there are fewer than 600,000 distinct CDR3 sequences; about 7.2% appear just once. The ten largest clones capture around 14% of the sample. This clonotype was counted ten times or more. Its antigen is still unknown. Per-base quality was not reported, and no clone a single base away is much larger than it. For CDR1 and CDR2, the germline V gene lists ENHRY and SYGVKD. A distance of 3 bases separates the germline ends of V and J, which lose 4 bases and 2 bases respectively. The CDR3 holds 13 amino acids from the cysteine to the phenylalanine. This entry keeps only the CDR3 DNA: 39 bases, framed from base 1.

The TCR sequence derives from a man aged 45-69 years who received an inactivated influenza vaccine. Donor details come from another sample of the same person, matched by shared clones. The V gene is TRBV10-3 and the J gene is TRBJ2-6; the D gene cannot be named for sure. The sample here was PBMCs from blood, taken roughly 24 months after vaccination. The encoded CDR3 is CAISVPGANVLTF. The DNA is as follows: TGTGCCATCAGTGTGCCTGGGGCCAACGTCCTGACTTTC.